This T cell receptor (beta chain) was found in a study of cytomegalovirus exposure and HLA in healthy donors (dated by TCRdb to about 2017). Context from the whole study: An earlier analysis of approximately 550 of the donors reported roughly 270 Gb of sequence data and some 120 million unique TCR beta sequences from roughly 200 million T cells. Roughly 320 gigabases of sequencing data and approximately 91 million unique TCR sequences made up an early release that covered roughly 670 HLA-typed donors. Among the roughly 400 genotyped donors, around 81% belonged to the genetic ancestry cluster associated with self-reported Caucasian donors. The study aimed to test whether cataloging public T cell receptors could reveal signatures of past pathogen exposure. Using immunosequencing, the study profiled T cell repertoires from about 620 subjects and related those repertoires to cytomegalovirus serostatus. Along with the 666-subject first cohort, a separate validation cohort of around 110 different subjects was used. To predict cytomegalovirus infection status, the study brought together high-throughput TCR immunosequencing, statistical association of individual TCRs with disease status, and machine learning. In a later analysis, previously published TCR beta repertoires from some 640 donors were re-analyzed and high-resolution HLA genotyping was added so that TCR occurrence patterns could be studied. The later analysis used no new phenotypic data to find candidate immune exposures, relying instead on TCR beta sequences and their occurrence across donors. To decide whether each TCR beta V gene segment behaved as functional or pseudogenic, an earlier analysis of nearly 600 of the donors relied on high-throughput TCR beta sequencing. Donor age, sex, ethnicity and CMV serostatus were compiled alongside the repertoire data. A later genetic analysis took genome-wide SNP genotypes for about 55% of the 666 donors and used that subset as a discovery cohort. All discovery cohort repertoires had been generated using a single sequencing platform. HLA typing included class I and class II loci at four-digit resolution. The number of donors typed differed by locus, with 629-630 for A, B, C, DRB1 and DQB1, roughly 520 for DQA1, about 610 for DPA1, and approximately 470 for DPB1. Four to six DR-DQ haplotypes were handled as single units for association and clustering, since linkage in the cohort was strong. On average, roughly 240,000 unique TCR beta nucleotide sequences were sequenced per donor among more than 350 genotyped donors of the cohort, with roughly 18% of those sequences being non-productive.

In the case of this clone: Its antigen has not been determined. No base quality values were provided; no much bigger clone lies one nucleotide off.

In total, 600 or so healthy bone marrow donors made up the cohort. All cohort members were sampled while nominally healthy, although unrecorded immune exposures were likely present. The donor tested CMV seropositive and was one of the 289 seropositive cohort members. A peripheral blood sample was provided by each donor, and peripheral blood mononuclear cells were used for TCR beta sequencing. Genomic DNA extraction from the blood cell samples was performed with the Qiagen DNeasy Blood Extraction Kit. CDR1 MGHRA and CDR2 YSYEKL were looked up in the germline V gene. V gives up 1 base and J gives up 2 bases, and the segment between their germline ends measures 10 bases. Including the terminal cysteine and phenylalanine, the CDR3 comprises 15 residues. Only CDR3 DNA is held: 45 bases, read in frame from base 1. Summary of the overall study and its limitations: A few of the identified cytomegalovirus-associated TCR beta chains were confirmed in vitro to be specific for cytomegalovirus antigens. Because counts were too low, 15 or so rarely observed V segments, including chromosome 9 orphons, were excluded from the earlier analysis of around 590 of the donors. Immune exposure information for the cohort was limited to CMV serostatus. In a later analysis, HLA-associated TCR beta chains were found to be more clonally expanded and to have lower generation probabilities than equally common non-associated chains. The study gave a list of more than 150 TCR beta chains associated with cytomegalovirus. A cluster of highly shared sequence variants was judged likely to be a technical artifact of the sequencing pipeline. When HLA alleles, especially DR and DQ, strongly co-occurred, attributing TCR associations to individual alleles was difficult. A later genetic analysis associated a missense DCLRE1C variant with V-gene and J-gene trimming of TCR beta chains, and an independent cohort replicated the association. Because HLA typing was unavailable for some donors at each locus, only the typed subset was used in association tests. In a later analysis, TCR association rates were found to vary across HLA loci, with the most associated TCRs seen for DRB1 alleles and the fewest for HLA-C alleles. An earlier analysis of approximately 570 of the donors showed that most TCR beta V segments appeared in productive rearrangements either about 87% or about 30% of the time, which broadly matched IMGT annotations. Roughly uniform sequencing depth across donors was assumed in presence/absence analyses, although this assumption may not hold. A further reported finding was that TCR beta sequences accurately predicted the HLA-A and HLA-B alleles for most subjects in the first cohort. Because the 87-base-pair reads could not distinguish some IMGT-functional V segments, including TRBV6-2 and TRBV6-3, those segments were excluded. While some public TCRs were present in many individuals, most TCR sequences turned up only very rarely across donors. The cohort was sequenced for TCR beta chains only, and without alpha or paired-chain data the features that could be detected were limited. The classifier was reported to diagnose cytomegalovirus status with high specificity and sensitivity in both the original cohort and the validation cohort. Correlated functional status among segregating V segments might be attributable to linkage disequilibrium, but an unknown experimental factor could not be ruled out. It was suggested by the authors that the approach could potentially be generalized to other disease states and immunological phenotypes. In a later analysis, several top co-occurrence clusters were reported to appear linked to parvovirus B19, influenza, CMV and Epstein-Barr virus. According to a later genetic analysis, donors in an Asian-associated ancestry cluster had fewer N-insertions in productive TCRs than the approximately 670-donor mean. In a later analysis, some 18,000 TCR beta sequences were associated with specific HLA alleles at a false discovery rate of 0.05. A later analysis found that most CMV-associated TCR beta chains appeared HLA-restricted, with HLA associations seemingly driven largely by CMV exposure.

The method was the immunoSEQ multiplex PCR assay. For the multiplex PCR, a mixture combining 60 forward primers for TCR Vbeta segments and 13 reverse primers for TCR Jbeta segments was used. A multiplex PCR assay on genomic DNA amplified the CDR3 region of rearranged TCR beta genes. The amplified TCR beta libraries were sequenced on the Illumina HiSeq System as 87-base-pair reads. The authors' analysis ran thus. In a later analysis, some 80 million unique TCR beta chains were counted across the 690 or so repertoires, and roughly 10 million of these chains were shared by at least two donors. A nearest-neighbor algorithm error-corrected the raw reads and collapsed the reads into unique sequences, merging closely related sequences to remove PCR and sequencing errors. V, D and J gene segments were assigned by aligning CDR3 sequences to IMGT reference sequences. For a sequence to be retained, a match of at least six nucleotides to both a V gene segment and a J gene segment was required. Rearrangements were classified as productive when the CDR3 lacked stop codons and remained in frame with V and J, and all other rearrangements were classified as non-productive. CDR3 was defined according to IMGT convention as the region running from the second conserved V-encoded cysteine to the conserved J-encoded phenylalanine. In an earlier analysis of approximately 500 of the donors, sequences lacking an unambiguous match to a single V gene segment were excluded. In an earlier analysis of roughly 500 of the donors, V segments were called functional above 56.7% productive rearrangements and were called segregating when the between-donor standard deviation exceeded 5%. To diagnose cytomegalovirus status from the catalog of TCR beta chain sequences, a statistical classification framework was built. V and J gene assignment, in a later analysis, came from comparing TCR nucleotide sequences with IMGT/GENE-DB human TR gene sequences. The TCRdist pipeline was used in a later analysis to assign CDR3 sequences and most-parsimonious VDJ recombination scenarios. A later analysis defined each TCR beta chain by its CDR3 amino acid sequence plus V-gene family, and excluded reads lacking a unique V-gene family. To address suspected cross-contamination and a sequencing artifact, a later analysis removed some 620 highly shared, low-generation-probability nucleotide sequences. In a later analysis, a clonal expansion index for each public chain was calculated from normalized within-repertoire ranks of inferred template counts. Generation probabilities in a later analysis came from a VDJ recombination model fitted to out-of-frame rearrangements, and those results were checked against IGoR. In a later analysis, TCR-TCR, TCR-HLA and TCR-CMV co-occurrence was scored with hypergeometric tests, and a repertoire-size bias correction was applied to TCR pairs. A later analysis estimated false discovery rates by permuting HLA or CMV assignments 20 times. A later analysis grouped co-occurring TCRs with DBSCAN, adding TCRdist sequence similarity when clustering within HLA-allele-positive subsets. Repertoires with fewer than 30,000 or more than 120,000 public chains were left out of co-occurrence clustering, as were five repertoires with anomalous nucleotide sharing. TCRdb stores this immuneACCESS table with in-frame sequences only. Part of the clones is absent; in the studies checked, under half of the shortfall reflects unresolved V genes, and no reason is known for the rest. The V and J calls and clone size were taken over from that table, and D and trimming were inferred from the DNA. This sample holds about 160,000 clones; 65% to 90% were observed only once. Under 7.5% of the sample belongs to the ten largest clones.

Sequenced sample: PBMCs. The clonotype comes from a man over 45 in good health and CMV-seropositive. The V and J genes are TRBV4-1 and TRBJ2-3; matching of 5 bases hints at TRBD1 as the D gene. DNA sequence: TGCGCCAGCAGCCAAGGACAGCCTTACACAGATACGCAGTATTTT. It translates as CASSQGQPYTDTQYF.